This TCR beta chain came from a study of beta chain features in type 1 diabetes (dated by TCRdb to between 2018 and 2020). Some background on the complete study: Mean age, gender distribution, total cell number and subset yield were not different between patients and healthy donors. In the study, TCRB repertoires of sorted circulating CD4+ T cell subsets from recently diagnosed type 1 diabetes patients were compared with those of matched healthy donors. Naive and central memory subsets were obtained from all 30 or so donors, but regulatory and stem cell-like memory subsets were isolated from only 8 patients and about 8 healthy donors. A total of about 100,000,000 sorted cells were examined across all samples, and RNA yield correlated strongly with the number of cells per subset. The full study reports these points: A moderate but significant shortening of TCRB CDR3 length was observed in type 1 diabetes patients in all four CD4+ subsets. Naive, central memory and regulatory TCRB repertoires appeared to be more alike among patients than among healthy donors. Fewer insertions and more nucleotide deletions at VDJ recombination sites were observed in patients with type 1 diabetes, implying thymic rearrangement abnormalities. Because small numbers of individuals were included in the HLA sub-analyses, any influence of HLA type on TCRB rearrangement was left unresolved. Because cDNA rather than genomic DNA was sequenced, highly expressing activated cells could have been over-represented, although no difference in activation and CD3 levels was found between groups. Shorter templates might be favored by PCR, yet because patient and control samples were amplified and corrected together, any such skew would affect both groups equally.

Each donor gave one peripheral blood draw, about 110 mL on average, collected into heparinised tubes. Naive, central memory, regulatory and stem cell-like memory CD4+ T cells were sorted on a BD FACSAria II using a panel including CD45RO, CCR7, CD25, CD127, CD95 and CD27. All sorted populations exceeded 95% purity. PBMCs were isolated immediately by Lymphoprep density gradient centrifugation and stained directly without culture. So that batch effects would be minimized, each experiment stained and sorted samples in pairs, pairing one healthy donor with one patient. All of the isolated RNA was reverse transcribed with the High Capacity cDNA Reverse Transcription Kit, so expressed TCRB transcripts were sequenced. Deep immunoSEQ sequencing was applied to naive, central memory and regulatory T cell samples, giving an average of about 3.7 million total reads per sample. Sorted cells were lysed in RLT buffer and RNA was extracted with DNase-treated RNeasy Micro or Mini kits, depending on cell number. Each cell subset was processed on its own to prevent cross-contamination, while patient and healthy donor samples were processed together. TCRB sequences were amplified from cDNA with the immunoSEQ multiplex PCR, producing 87-bp fragments spanning the CDR3 region. Sequencing of the amplicons was done on the Illumina HiSeq platform. From the authors' description of their analysis: PCR bias was computationally corrected using synthetic template baselines, reads within Hamming distance 2 were collapsed, and singletons that could not be merged were discarded. Reads were aligned against IMGT to assign V, D and J genes, CDR3 length and insertions or deletions at six rearrangement sites. Within each subset, clonotype counts were normalized to sorted cell number, and only after that were true diversity and Gini coefficients computed with the tcR R package. Repertoire sharing was quantified using the overlap coefficient calculated on TCRB nucleotide sequences. Out-of-frame TCRB sequences from naive cells were analyzed as a proxy for the pre-selection repertoire. TCRdb stores this immuneACCESS table with in-frame sequences only. Part of the clones is absent; in the studies checked, under half of the shortfall reflects unresolved V genes, and no reason is known for the rest. Clonal size and the V and J genes are those of that table, whereas D and trimming came from the DNA. This sample has some 410,000 clones in its table, and approximately 13% of those were observed once. The ten largest clones capture approximately 0.038% of the sample.

The CDR3 contains 14 residues, cysteine and phenylalanine counted. Kept here is only the CDR3 DNA, which spans 42 bases and is read in frame from base 1. V drops 1 base and J drops 8 bases, leaving 12 bases in between. CDR1 is given as LGHNA and CDR2 as YSLEER, both from the germline V gene. In the case of this clone: Which antigen it targets is not known. No base-level quality is on record; no much larger clone is a single base apart.

Recombination joined TRBV4-3 with TRBJ2-4; too little of a D gene remains to name it. The sequenced material came from naive CD4+ T cells from blood. The cell subset or site label of this sample denotes: true naive CD4+ T cells. The clonotype was recovered from a man aged 30-40 years in good health. This receptor has the CDR3 CASSQGSSGDIQYF. The nucleotides are TGCGCCAGCAGCCAAGGCTCTAGTGGGGACATTCAGTACTTC.